The 17 T cell receptor beta chains below were found in one sample sequenced in a study of T cells after yellow fever vaccination. MiXCR was run by TCRdb on the 5' RACE reads, yielding one entry per CDR3 protein. The profile shows roughly 50,000 distinct CDR3 sequences, about 7.9% of them singletons. The sample was CD8+ T cells sorted from PBMCs, taken around 14 days after the first yellow fever vaccination. These receptor sequences come from a young man who received the YFV17D yellow fever vaccine.

This clonotype appeared many times. The chain couples TRBV6-5 to TRBJ2-1, with D perhaps being TRBD1 or TRBD2 (5 bases each). Between the trimmed V and J ends, which lost 2 bases and 6 bases, there was a span of 14 bases. Germline V gene lookup returns CDR1 MNHEY and CDR2 SVGAGI. This CDR3 is built from 15 residues. The CDR3 region has the DNA TGTGCCAGCAGTTACCTCCTGGGGGAGACCAATGAGCAGTTCTTC. It encodes CASSYLLGETNEQFF.

This clonotype was seen repeatedly, ten times or more. This chain joins TRBV20-1 and TRBJ2-5; 7 positions match TRBD2. Germline V lookup: CDR1 DFQATT, CDR2 SNEGSKA (reference sequence). CDR3 length: 13 amino acids. The V segment lost 3 bases and the J segment 5 bases; nucleotides outside the gene matches: 6. The CDR3 region is CSARTAGGETQYF. The CDR3 DNA reads TGCAGTGCTAGGACTGCCGGGGGGGAGACCCAGTACTTC.

This clonotype has a count of ten or more. The chain has TRBV4-2 and TRBJ1-4, with no clear D. The CDR3 has 15 amino acids. Germline V gene data show CDR1 as LGHNA and CDR2 as YNFKEQ. V gave up 0 bases and J gave up 8 bases, with 13 bases separating them. DNA for the CDR3: TGTGCCAGCAGCCAAGATCCGACCTCTCTCGAAAAACTGTTTTTT. It codes for CASSQDPTSLEKLFF.

The chain joins TRBV2 to TRBJ1-4; D might be TRBD1 (5 bases). CDR1 SNHLY and CDR2 FYNNEI come from the germline V gene. Trimming removed 6 bases at V and 6 bases at J, with 11 bases between. The CDR3 runs to 13 residues. DNA for the CDR3: TGTGCCAGCAGGGACGGACAAGATGAAAAACTGTTTTTT. Amino acid sequence: CASRDGQDEKLFF.

There are many counts of this clonotype. This sequence joins TRBV25-1 and TRBJ1-1; D gene uncertain. This CDR3 region has 12 residues. V gave up 2 bases and J gave up 4 bases, with 5 bases separating them. Looked up from germline, CDR1 is MGHDK and CDR2 is SYGVNS. CDR3: CASSEDGTEAFF. In nucleotides, the CDR3 is TGTGCCAGCAGTGAAGATGGCACTGAAGCTTTCTTT.

This clonotype showed up many times. The chain carries TRBV10-3 and TRBJ1-3; TRBD1 might be the D (5 bases). This CDR3 spans 17 amino acids. The germline gives CDR1 ENHRY, CDR2 SYGVKD. V was trimmed by 0 bases and J by 0 bases, leaving 12 bases between them. The CDR3 sequence: CAISESAPQDSGNTIYF. Here the CDR3 DNA reads TGTGCCATCAGTGAGTCCGCACCACAGGACTCTGGAAACACCATATATTTT.

This clonotype occurred many times. This chain uses TRBV18 with TRBJ1-6, with D unclear. The CDR3 runs to 15 residues. The germline CDR1 and CDR2 sequences are KGHSH and LQKENI. V was clipped by 2 bases and J by 0 bases, with 5 bases between them. In DNA form, the CDR3 reads TGTGCCAGCTCACCAGCGAGCTCCTATAATTCACCCCTCCACTTT. Translating gives CASSPASSYNSPLHF.

This clonotype was detected a few times. J is TRBJ1-2 and V is TRBV19; maybe TRBD1 (5 bases). CDR1 and CDR2 (germline): LNHDA, SQIVND (reference sequence). Trimming removed 0 bases from V and 4 bases from J, with 12 bases in between. The CDR3 is made up of 15 amino acids. CDR3 residues: CASSIDHGGVYGYTF. For the CDR3, the DNA is TGTGCCAGTAGTATAGACCACGGAGGGGTCTATGGCTACACCTTC.

This clonotype has at least ten counts. The gene calls are TRBV12-3 or TRBV12-4 and TRBJ2-3; 9 positions match TRBD2. CDR3 length: 14 amino acids. V lost 6 bases, J lost 2 bases, and 3 bases stayed unmatched. The CDR3 coding sequence is TGTGCCAGCAGCCTAGCGGGGTACACAGATACGCAGTATTTT. Residues: CASSLAGYTDTQYF.

This clonotype was detected ten times or more. This rearrangement joins TRBV2 to TRBJ2-7; D is possibly TRBD1 (6 bases). Trimming cost V 7 bases and J 4 bases, with 20 bases left between them. Germline assignment: CDR1 SNHLY and CDR2 FYNNEI. The CDR3 is made up of 15 amino acids. The CDR3 sequence is CASTPKGVMGYEQYF. For the CDR3, the DNA is TGTGCCAGCACCCCCAAGGGGGTCATGGGTTACGAGCAGTACTTC.

This clonotype has ten or more counts. The rearrangement uses TRBV12-3 or TRBV12-4 and TRBJ1-1; D remains ambiguous. The CDR3 extends over 15 amino acids. V lost 5 bases and J 1 base, leaving 14 bases between the germline ends. CDR3 loop: CASSAGARPNTEAFF. Here the CDR3 DNA reads TGTGCCAGCAGTGCGGGTGCACGGCCGAACACTGAAGCTTTCTTT.

In this sample, this clonotype turned up many times. The chain uses TRBV5-1 and TRBJ2-3; no firm D call. V was pared by 0 bases and J by 3 bases, with 14 bases between. CDR1 and CDR2 (germline): SGHRS, YFSETQ. This CDR3 spans 16 amino acids. The CDR3 sequence is CASSLAHNRGTDTQYF. The DNA of the CDR3 is TGCGCCAGCAGCTTGGCCCACAACCGAGGAACAGATACGCAGTATTTT.

This clonotype showed up many times. This chain links TRBV6-2 or TRBV6-3 with TRBJ1-6; a weak D match, TRBD1 (6 bases). This CDR3 spans 14 amino acids. V was shortened by 3 bases and J by 14 bases, with 17 bases between the two germline ends. Germline CDR1 is MNHEY and CDR2 is SVGEGT. In DNA, the CDR3 is TGTGCCAGCAGTTATCCAGGGGTCGTTATCGCCCTCCACTTT. It codes for CASSYPGVVIALHF.

This clonotype has a count of ten or more. The chain joins TRBV4-1 to TRBJ1-4, with TRBD1 as a possible D gene (5 bases). V was clipped by 4 bases and J by 8 bases, with 11 bases between them. This CDR3 has 13 amino acids. From germline, CDR1 is MGHRA and CDR2 YSYEKL. The CDR3 region is CASSLGGAEKLFF. The CDR3 DNA reads TGCGCCAGCAGCCTGGGGGGAGCGGAAAAACTGTTTTTT.

Comments on this clonotype: A much more abundant neighbour one base away suggests this may be a read error. CDR3 protein: CASRRQVTTNEKLFF. The CDR3 coding sequence is TGCGCCAGCCGGAGGCAGGTGACAACTAATGAAAAACTGTTTTTT. The chain joins TRBV4-3 to TRBJ1-4; D remains ambiguous. The CDR3 totals 15 residues. The ends were cut back, 8 bases at V and 0 bases at J, with 13 bases in the middle. CDR1 and CDR2 (germline): LGHNA, YSLEER.

This clonotype was picked up many times. The chain uses TRBV27 and TRBJ2-5, with a tentative D call TRBD1 (6 bases). Trimming shortened V by 1 base and J by 7 bases, and 16 bases separated the two germline ends. Germline values: CDR1 MNHEY, CDR2 SMNVEV (reference sequence). CDR3 length equals 15 residues. This CDR3 reads CASSLYRDGQGTQYF. In nucleotides, the CDR3 is TGTGCCAGCAGTTTATACAGGGATGGTCAGGGGACCCAGTACTTC.

This chain links TRBV20-1 with TRBJ2-3, with D maybe TRBD2 (5 bases). The CDR3 is 15 residues long. The germline V gene encodes CDR1 DFQATT and CDR2 SNEGSKA (reference sequence). Trimming pared 5 bases from V and 1 base from J, leaving 16 bases between. The CDR3 loop reads CSAPQVGRGTDTQYF. CDR3 in DNA: TGCAGTGCTCCCCAGGTTGGGCGGGGCACAGATACGCAGTATTTT.